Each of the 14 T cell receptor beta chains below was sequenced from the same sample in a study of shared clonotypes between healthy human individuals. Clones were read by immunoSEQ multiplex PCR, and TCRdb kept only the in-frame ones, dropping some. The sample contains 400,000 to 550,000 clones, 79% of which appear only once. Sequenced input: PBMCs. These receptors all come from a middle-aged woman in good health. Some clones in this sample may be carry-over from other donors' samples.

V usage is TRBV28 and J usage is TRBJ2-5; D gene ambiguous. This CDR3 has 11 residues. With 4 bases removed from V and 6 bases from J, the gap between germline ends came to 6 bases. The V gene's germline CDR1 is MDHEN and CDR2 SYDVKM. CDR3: CASSSRQTQYF. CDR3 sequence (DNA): TGTGCCAGCAGTTCCCGGCAGACCCAGTACTTC.

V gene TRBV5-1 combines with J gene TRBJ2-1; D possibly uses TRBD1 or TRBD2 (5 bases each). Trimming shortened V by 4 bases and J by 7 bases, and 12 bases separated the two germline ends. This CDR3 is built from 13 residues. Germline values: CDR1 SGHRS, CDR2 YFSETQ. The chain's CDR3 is CASSPGTDNEQFF. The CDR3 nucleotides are TGCGCCAGCAGCCCCGGGACCGATAATGAGCAGTTCTTC.

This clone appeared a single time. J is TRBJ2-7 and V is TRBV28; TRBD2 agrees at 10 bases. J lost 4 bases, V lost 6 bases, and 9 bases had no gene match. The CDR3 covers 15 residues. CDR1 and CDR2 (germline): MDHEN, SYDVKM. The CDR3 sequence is CASSETGTSVYEQYF. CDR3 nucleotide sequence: TGTGCCAGCAGCGAAACCGGGACTAGCGTTTACGAGCAGTACTTC.

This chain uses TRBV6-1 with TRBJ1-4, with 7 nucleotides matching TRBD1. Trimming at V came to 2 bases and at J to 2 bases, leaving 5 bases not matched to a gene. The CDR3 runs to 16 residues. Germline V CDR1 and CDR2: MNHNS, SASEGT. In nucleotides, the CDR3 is TGTGCCAGCAGTGAATTCTTGACAGGGACTAATGAAAAACTGTTTTTT. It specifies CASSEFLTGTNEKLFF.

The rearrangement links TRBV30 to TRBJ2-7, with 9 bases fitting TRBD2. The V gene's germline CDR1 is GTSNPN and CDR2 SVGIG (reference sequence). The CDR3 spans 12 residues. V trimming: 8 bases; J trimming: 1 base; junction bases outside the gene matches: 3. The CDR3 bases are TGTGCCAGTAGCGGGAGTTCCTACGAGCAGTACTTC. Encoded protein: CASSGSSYEQYF.

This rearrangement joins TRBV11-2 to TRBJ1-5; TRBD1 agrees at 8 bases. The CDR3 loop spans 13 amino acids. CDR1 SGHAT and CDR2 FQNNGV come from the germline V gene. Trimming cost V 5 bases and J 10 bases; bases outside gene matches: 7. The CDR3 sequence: CASSPTGQGPQHF. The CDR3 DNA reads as TGTGCCAGCAGCCCTACTGGACAGGGACCCCAGCATTTT. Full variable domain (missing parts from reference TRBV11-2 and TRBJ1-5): EAGVAQSPRYKIIEKRQSVAFWCNPISGHATLYWYQQILGQGPKLLIQFQNNGVVDDSQLPKDRFSAERLKGVDSTLKIQPAKLEDSAVYLCASSPTGQGPQHFGDGTRLSIL.

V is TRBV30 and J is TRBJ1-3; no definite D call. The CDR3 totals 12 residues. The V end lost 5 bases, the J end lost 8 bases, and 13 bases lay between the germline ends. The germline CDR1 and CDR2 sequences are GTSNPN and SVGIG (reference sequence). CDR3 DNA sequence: TGTGCCTGGTGTAAAGGCGGGGACACCATATATTTT. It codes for CAWCKGGDTIYF.

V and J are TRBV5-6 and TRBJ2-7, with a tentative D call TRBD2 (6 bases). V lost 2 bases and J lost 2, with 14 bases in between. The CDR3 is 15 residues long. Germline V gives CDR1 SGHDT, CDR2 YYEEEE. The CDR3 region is CASSFEMRDTYEQYF. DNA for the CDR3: TGTGCCAGCAGCTTCGAGATGCGGGATACCTACGAGCAGTACTTC.

CDR3 protein: CASRPQTPNIQYF. In nucleotides, the CDR3 is TGCGCCAGCAGGCCCCAAACCCCAAACATTCAGTACTTC. V and J are TRBV4-1 and TRBJ2-4; D is undetermined. Per the germline V gene, CDR1 is MGHRA and CDR2 is YSYEKL. The CDR3 spans 13 residues. With 6 bases removed from V and 6 bases from J, the gap between germline ends came to 12 bases.

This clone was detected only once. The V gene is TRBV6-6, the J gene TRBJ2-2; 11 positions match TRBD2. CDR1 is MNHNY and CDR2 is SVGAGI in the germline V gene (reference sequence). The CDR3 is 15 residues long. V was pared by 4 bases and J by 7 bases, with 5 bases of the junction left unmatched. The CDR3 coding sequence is TGTGCCAGCAGTTCGACTAGCGGGAAGTTCGGGGAGCTGTTTTTT. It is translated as CASSSTSGKFGELFF.

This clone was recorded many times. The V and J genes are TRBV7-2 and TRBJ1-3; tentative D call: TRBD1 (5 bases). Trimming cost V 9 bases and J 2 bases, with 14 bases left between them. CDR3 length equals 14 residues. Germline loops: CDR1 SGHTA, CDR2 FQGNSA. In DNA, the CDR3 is TGTGCCAGTTACACCGGAGGGGCTGGAAACACCATATATTTT. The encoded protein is CASYTGGAGNTIYF.

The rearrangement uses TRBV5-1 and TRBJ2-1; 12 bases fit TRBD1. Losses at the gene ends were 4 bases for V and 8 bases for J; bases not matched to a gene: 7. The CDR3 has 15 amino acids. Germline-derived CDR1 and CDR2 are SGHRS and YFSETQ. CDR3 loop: CASSQGQGAWDEQFF. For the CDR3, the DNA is TGCGCCAGCAGCCAGGGACAGGGGGCTTGGGATGAGCAGTTCTTC.

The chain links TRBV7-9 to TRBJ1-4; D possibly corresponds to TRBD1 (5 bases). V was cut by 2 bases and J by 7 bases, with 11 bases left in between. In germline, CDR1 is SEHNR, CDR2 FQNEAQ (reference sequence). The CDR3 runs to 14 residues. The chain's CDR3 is CASSLWGGGEKLFF. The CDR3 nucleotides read TGTGCCAGCAGCTTATGGGGCGGCGGTGAAAAACTGTTTTTT.

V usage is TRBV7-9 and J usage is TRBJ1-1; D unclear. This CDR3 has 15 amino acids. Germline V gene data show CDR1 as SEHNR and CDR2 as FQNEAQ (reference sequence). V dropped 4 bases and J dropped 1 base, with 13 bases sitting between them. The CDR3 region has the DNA TGTGCCAGCAGCTATAGACCCGGGTCGAACACTGAAGCTTTCTTT. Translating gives CASSYRPGSNTEAFF.